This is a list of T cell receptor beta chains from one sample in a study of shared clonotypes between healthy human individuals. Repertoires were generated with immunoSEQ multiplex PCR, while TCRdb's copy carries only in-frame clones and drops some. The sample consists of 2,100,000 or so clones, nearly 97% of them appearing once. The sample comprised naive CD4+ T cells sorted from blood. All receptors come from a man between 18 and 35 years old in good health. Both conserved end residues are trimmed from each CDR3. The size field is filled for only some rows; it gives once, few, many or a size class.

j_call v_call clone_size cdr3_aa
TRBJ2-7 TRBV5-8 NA ASSFPSFSSYEQY
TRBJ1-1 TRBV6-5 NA ASSDREDTKAF
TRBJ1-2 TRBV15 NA ATSREGVYGYT
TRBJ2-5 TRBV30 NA AWSTGLQETQY
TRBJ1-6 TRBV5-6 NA ASRPGGNSPLH
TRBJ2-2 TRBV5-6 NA ASSLDRGNTGELF
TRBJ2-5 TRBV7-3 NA ASSKGLLEGETQY
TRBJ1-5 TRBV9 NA ASSVSGVGQPQH
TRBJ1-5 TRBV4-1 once ASSQGGQGKGDQPQH
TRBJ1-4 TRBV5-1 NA ASSFTGGWNEKLF
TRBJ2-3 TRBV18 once ASSPFEGTDTQY
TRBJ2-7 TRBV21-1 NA ASSSVAGGGDEQY
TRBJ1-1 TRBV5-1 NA ASRENFGGNTEAF
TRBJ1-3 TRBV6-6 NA ASSYGTANSGNTIY
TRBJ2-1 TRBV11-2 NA ASSLTGRISGSTNEQF
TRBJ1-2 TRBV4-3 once ASSQDTGVVGYT
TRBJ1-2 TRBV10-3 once AIRLTGGSSYGYT
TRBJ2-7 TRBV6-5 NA ASSYIAGAGEQY
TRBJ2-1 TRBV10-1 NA ASSMTSGGQF
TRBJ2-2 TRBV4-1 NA ASRQGQGGNTGELF
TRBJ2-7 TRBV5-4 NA ASSSGLAGGYEQY
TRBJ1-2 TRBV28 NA ASSFSDRDGGYT
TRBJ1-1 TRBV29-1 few SVDPPTRGNTEAF
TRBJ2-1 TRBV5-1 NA ASSVREYSYNEQF
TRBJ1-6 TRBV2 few ASRKGFPDSPLH
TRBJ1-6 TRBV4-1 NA ASSLESSPLH
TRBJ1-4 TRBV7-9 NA ASSLVQGREKLF
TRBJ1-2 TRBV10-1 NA ASSAGQYYGYT
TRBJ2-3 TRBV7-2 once ASSSRTGYFTDTQY
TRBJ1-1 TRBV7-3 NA ATESGQINTEAF
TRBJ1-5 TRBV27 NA ASSFRGGSNQPQH
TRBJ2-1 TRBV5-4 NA ASSAGTSGTREQF
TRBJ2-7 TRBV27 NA ASKGSSGGHEQY
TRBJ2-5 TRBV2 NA ASRGQETQY
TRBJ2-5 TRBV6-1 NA ASRTFMGQETQY
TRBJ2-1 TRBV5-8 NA ASSPPGVGLAGDNEQF
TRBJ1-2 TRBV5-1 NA ASSLESHYGYT
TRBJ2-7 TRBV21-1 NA ASSNNRRAYEQY
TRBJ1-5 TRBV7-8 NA ASTPAGGWNQPQH
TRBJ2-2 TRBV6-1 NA ASSGEGGTRGTGELF